This T cell receptor (beta chain) was recovered during a study of cytomegalovirus exposure and HLA in healthy donors. General observations from the study: Most TCR sequences were seen very rarely across donors, but some public TCRs occurred in many. A later analysis found TCR association rates differed by HLA locus, highest for DRB1 and lowest for HLA-C. TCR beta sequences numbering under 20,000 were associated with HLA alleles at 0.05 false discovery rate in a later analysis. A later analysis showed that HLA-associated TCR beta chains had undergone more clonal expansion than equally common others.

This CDR3 has 15 residues. Germline lookup yields CDR1 MNHNY and CDR2 SVGAGI (reference sequence). The ends were cut back, 2 bases at V and 7 bases at J, with 12 bases in the middle. Primers for the PCR totalled 60 Vbeta and 13 Jbeta. Generated by immunoSEQ multiplex PCR, the TCRdb table keeps only in-frame clones and is missing some. Here the sample table reports around 50,000 clones. With respect to this clone: What it binds is unknown.

The source material was PBMCs. V usage is TRBV6-6 and J usage is TRBJ1-6, with D perhaps matching TRBD1 (5 bases). The clonotype comes from a male donor in good health and CMV-seropositive. The CDR3: CASSYLATENSPLHF. The CDR3 DNA sequence: TGTGCCAGCAGTTACCTGGCGACAGAAAATTCACCCCTCCACTTT.